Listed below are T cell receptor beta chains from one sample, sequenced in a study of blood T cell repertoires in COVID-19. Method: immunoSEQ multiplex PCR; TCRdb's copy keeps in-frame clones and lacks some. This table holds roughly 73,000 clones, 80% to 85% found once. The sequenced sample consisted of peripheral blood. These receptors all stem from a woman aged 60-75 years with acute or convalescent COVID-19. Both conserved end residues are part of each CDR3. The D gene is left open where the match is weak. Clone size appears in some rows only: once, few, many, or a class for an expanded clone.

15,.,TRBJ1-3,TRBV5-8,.,TGTGCCAGCAGCTTCCAGTCCTTCTCTGGAAACACCATATATTTT,CASSFQSFSGNTIYF
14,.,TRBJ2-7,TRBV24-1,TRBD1,TGTGCCACCAGTGTCGGACAGGGGGCCAACGAGCAGTACTTC,CATSVGQGANEQYF
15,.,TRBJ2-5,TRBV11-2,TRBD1,TGTGCCAGCAGCTTAGGGGACAGGTACCAAGAGACCCAGTACTTC,CASSLGDRYQETQYF
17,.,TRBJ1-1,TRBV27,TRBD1,TGTGCCAGCAGTTTGGGGACAGGGAATATGGGGAACACTGAAGCTTTCTTT,CASSLGTGNMGNTEAFF
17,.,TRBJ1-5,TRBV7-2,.,TGTGCCAGCAGCTTGGGAAACAGGGCTAGGGGCAATCAGCCCCAGCATTTT,CASSLGNRARGNQPQHF
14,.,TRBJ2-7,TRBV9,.,TGTGCCAGCAGCGTAGCGGCTACTACCTACGAGCAGTACTTC,CASSVAATTYEQYF
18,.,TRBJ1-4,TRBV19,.,TGTGCCAGTAGCAACTTCGGACAGTCCCCCACAACTAATGAAAAACTGTTTTTT,CASSNFGQSPTTNEKLFF
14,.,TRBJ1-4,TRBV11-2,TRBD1,TGTGCCAGCAGCTGGGGGACAGTTAATGAAAAACTGTTTTTT,CASSWGTVNEKLFF
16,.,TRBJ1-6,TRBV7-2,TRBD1,TGTGCCAGCAGCTCAGGGGGGTTGGGTGGTACTTCACCCCTCCACTTT,CASSSGGLGGTSPLHF
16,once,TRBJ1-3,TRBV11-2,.,TGTGCCAGCAGCTTAGCCTCGGGATCTCTTGGAAACACCATATATTTT,CASSLASGSLGNTIYF
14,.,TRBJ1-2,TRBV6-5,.,TGTGCCAGCAGTTCCACAGGGTTTTCCCGTGGCTACACCTTC,CASSSTGFSRGYTF
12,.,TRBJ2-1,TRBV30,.,TGTGCCTGGAGTGGAAATCAGGGTTTGCAGTTCTTC,CAWSGNQGLQFF
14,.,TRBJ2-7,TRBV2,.,TGTGCCAGCAGTGAAGTAGGAGGGCCGGGCGAGCAGTACTTC,CASSEVGGPGEQYF
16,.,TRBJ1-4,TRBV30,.,TGTGCCTGGGGGACTGGATCCGCCCTAACCGTCGAAAAACTGTTTTTT,CAWGTGSALTVEKLFF
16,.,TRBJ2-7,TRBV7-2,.,TGTGCCAGCAGCTCCCGGGGGGCAGGCGACCGGTACGAGCAGTACTTC,CASSSRGAGDRYEQYF
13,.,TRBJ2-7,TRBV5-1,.,TGCGCCAGCAGCGCGGGGTCTACTTACGAGCAGTACTTC,CASSAGSTYEQYF
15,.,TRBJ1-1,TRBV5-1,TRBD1,TGCGCCAGCAGCCCAAAGACAGGGGAGTACACTGAAGCTTTCTTT,CASSPKTGEYTEAFF
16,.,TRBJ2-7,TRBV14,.,TGTGCCAGCAGCCCATTACCAGGACAGACCTCCTACGAGCAGTACTTC,CASSPLPGQTSYEQYF
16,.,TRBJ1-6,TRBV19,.,TGTGCCAGTAAGGCAGGGGCATCTGGAGACCGATTCACCCTCCACTTT,CASKAGASGDRFTLHF
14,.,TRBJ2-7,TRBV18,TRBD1,TGTGCCAGCTCATTGGACAGGGGGCCCTACGAGCAGTACTTC,CASSLDRGPYEQYF
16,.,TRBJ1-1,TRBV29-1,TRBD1,TGCAGCGTAGCTACTCCTGGGACAGCCCTGAACACTGAAGCTTTCTTT,CSVATPGTALNTEAFF
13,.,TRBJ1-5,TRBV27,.,TGTGCCAGCAGTCCTGACAGAAATCAGCCCCAGCATTTT,CASSPDRNQPQHF
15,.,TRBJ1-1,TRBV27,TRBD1,TGTGCCAGCAGGACTAAGGGACAGCTGAACACTGAAGCTTTCTTT,CASRTKGQLNTEAFF
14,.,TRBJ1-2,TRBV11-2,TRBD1,TGTGCCAGCAGCTTAGGGGCTGGGACAGGGAAGAACACCTTC,CASSLGAGTGKNTF
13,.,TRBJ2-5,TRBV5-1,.,TGCGCCAGCAGCGCTCAGGGACAAGAGACCCAGTACTTC,CASSAQGQETQYF
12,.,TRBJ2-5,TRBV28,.,TGTGCCAGCCAAGAAGCTCCGGAGACCCAGTACTTC,CASQEAPETQYF
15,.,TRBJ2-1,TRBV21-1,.,TGTGCCAGCAGCAGAGAAGCGGGAGGGCCTTATGAGCAGTTCTTC,CASSREAGGPYEQFF
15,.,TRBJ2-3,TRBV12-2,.,TGTGCAAGTCGCAAGACCGGGACTCTAACAGATACGCAGTATTTT,CASRKTGTLTDTQYF
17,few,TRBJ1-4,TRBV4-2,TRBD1,TGTGCCAGCAGCCAAGGCTTGAGACAGGGGCAAAATGAAAAACTGTTTTTT,CASSQGLRQGQNEKLFF
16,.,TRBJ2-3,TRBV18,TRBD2,TGTGCCAGCTCACCACGGCAAGCGGGGGACACAGATACGCAGTATTTT,CASSPRQAGDTDTQYF
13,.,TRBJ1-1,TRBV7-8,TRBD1,TGTGCCAGCAGCTTAGCCAGGGGGGTAGGGGCTTTCTTT,CASSLARGVGAFF
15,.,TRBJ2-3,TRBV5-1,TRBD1,TGCGCCAGCAGCTCTACAGGGGCCCCCACAGATACGCAGTATTTT,CASSSTGAPTDTQYF
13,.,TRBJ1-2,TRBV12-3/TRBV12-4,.,TGTGCCAGCTCCGGGGTCCGGCGATATGGCTACACCTTC,CASSGVRRYGYTF
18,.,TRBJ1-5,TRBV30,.,TGTGCCTGGAGTGTACAGCAGGGGAGAGAAAAGGGCAATCAGCCCCAGCATTTT,CAWSVQQGREKGNQPQHF
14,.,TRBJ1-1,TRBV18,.,TGTGCCAGCTCCCCAATCCAAAAGAACACTGAAGCTTTCTTT,CASSPIQKNTEAFF
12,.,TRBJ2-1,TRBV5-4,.,TGTGCCAGCAGCTTGGAAAACAACGAGCAGTTCTTC,CASSLENNEQFF
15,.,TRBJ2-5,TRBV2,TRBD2,TGTGCCAGCAACCGGGTAGCGGGGGGAAAAGAGACCCAGTACTTC,CASNRVAGGKETQYF
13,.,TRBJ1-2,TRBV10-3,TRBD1,TGTGCCATCAGTGAGTCGGGACAGGGTGGCTACACCTTC,CAISESGQGGYTF
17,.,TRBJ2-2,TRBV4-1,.,TGCGCCAGCAGCCAAGCTGGACATTTGCTAAACACCGGGGAGCTGTTTTTT,CASSQAGHLLNTGELFF
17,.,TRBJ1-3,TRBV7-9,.,TGTGCCAGCAGCTTAGATACAGGGCATCCCTCTGGAAACACCATATATTTT,CASSLDTGHPSGNTIYF
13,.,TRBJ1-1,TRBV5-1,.,TGCGCCAGCAGTTCTTCCGGGGGTACTGAAGCTTTCTTT,CASSSSGGTEAFF
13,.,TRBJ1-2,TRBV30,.,TGTGCCTGGAGTGGGACAGTCGTTATGGGCTACACCTTC,CAWSGTVVMGYTF
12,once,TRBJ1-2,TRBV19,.,TGTGCCAGTAGTATTTGGAGATCTGGCTACACCTTC,CASSIWRSGYTF
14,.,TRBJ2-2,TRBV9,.,TGTGCCAGCAGCGCCGGGATTTTAGCCGGGGAGCTGTTTTTT,CASSAGILAGELFF
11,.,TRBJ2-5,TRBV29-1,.,TGCAGCGTTGGTCCCGGTGAGGCCCAGTACTTC,CSVGPGEAQYF
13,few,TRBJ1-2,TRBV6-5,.,TGTGCCAGCAGTACTACTAAAGGGGGACGCTACACCTTC,CASSTTKGGRYTF
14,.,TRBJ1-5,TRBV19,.,TGTGCCAGTAGACAGGAGGGCTCTTATCAGCCCCAGCATTTT,CASRQEGSYQPQHF
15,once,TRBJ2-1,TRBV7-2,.,TGTGCCAGCAGCTCCTACGGGGGACCCTACAATGAGCAGTTCTTC,CASSSYGGPYNEQFF
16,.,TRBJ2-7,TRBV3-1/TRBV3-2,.,TGTGCCAGCAGCCAACCAAATACAGGGCTCGGCTACGAGCAGTACTTC,CASSQPNTGLGYEQYF
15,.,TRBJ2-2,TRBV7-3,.,TGTGCCAGCAGCTTAATGGGCTCGAACACCGGGGAGCTGTTTTTT,CASSLMGSNTGELFF
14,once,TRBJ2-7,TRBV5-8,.,TGTGCCAGCAGCTATCAGCAAGGAGGATACGAGCAGTACTTC,CASSYQQGGYEQYF
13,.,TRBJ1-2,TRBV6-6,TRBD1,TGTGCCAGCAGGAAGGGGGCAGGCTATGGCTACACCTTC,CASRKGAGYGYTF
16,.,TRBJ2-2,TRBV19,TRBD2,TGTGCCAGTAAAACTCTAGCGGGGGCGAACACCGGGGAGCTGTTTTTT,CASKTLAGANTGELFF